What follows are 9 T cell receptor beta chains derived from one specimen sequenced in a study of shared clonotypes between healthy human individuals. Some clones are missing from TCRdb's copy, which holds only in-frame ones; the method was immunoSEQ multiplex PCR. The repertoire holds some 1,100,000 clones, with about 84% as singletons. Sequencing was done on a sample of memory CD4+ T cells from PBMCs. Stated subset: CD45RA-negative fraction. The source of these receptors is a man aged 18 to 29 in good health. Some clones in this sample may be carry-over from other donors' samples.

This rearrangement joins TRBV5-5 to TRBJ2-2; D may be TRBD2 (6 bases). This CDR3 region has 15 residues. V lost 4 bases, J lost 1 base, and 11 bases lay in between. Germline CDR1 SGHKS, CDR2 YYEKEE (reference sequence). CDR3 bases: TGTGCCAGCAGCCCCACGGGGGTGAACACCGGGGAGCTGTTTTTT. Translation gives CASSPTGVNTGELFF.

The genes are TRBV7-9 and TRBJ2-7; 10 positions agree with TRBD2. This CDR3 comprises 15 residues. J lost 1 base, V lost 8 bases, and 8 bases had no gene match. Germline CDR1 SEHNR, CDR2 FQNEAQ (reference sequence). For the CDR3, the DNA is TGTGCCAGCGGTGAGCGGGAGGGCCGGTCCTACGAGCAGTACTTC. Translated: CASGEREGRSYEQYF.

V gene TRBV29-1 combines with J gene TRBJ1-2, with TRBD1 as a possible D gene (6 bases). From germline, CDR1 is SQVTM and CDR2 ANQGSEA. Trimming took 0 bases from V and 4 from J, leaving 21 bases between them. The CDR3 consists of 17 residues. The CDR3 spells CSVEDRSEGVRSYGYTF. In nucleotides, the CDR3 is TGCAGCGTTGAAGATCGGTCGGAGGGGGTTCGATCCTATGGCTACACCTTC.

This clone was found many times. The chain links TRBV28 to TRBJ2-2; TRBD2 agrees at 7 bases. V shed 1 base, J shed 6 bases, and the junction held 8 bases outside the gene matches. CDR1 is MDHEN, CDR2 SYDVKM, per germline. The CDR3 is made up of 16 amino acids. The CDR3 DNA follows: TGTGCCAGCAGTTTATCCCTTTTTAGCGGGTCCGGGGAGCTGTTTTTT. This gives the protein CASSLSLFSGSGELFF.

This sequence joins TRBV30 and TRBJ2-5; 15 bases align to TRBD2. CDR1 and CDR2 (germline): GTSNPN, SVGIG (reference sequence). The CDR3 is made up of 19 amino acids. The V segment lost 1 base and the J segment 5 bases; nucleotides outside the gene matches: 14. The DNA of the CDR3 is TGTGCCTGGAGTGGGAGAGGACTAGCGGGAGGGCCGGGGCTGGAGACCCAGTACTTC. Its protein product is CAWSGRGLAGGPGLETQYF.

This clone was picked up a small number of times. The V call is TRBV19, the J call TRBJ2-5; D may match TRBD1 or TRBD2 (6 bases each). The CDR3 is 13 residues long. The V gene's germline CDR1 is LNHDA and CDR2 SQIVND (reference sequence). Trimming took off 3 bases at V and 4 bases at J, with 9 bases between the two ends. CDR3: CASSIGGAETQYF. The CDR3 nucleotides read TGTGCCAGTAGTATCGGGGGCGCAGAGACCCAGTACTTC.

V gene TRBV7-9 combines with J gene TRBJ1-2; TRBD1 is a possible D gene (6 bases). Trimming stripped 5 bases from V and 7 bases from J, with 26 bases between. The length of the CDR3 is 17 residues. Per the germline V gene, CDR1 is SEHNR and CDR2 is FQNEAQ (reference sequence). CDR3 in DNA: TGTGCCAGCAGCACCGGAGAGGGCAGGGGCGCGGGGGCTGGCTACACCTTC. This sequence encodes CASSTGEGRGAGAGYTF.

The chain couples TRBV4-1 to TRBJ2-1; TRBD2 agrees at 8 bases. CDR1 MGHRA and CDR2 YSYEKL come from the germline V gene. V was clipped by 4 bases and J by 4 bases; unmatched bases: 15. This CDR3 region has 18 residues. The CDR3 bases are TGCGCCAGCAGCCCACGCCTACTACCAGCGGGAGTATACAATGAGCAGTTCTTC. This codes for CASSPRLLPAGVYNEQFF.

This rearrangement joins TRBV28 to TRBJ2-5; D is ambiguous. In germline, CDR1 is MDHEN, CDR2 SYDVKM. The CDR3 is 16 amino acids. The V gene lost 8 bases and the J gene lost 2 bases, with 21 bases spanning the gap. Here the CDR3 DNA reads TGTGCCAGCCCCTTGGGGTTTTTCCCTTCACAAGAGACCCAGTACTTC. As protein: CASPLGFFPSQETQYF.